The present TCR beta chain was sequenced within a study of CD8 T cells in Susac syndrome. At the level of the study: Clinical remission applied to about 8 sequenced Susac syndrome patients, and about 6 had active disease. Findings of the study overall: The CD4+ T cell repertoires in Susac syndrome did not show any clonal expansion.

Per the germline V gene, CDR1 is DFQATT and CDR2 is SNEGSKA (reference sequence). Unmatched junction bases numbered 8, after V lost 5 bases and J lost 8 bases. The CDR3 is 14 amino acids. RNA amounts of about 0.5 to 1 ug underwent reverse transcription with random hexamers. immunoSEQ multiplex PCR amplified TCR beta CDR3 across 54 Vbeta, 13 Jbeta. TCRdb reprocessed the immunoSEQ multiplex PCR reads via MiXCR and lists one record per CDR3 protein. The table has more than 200,000 distinct CDR3 sequences, about 94% seen once; the top ten hold 0.15% to 0.2%. Sequencing of TCR beta was carried out in blood CD8+ and CD4+ T cells. About this clonotype itself: No antigen is known for it.

The receptor comes from a human donor with Susac syndrome. This chain links TRBV20-1 with TRBJ2-3, with 12 bases identical to TRBD2. Sequenced sample: CD4+ T cells from PBMCs. The CDR3 loop reads CSAPLAGGPATQYF. CDR3 sequence (DNA): TGCAGTGCTCCGCTAGCGGGGGGGCCGGCTACGCAGTATTTT.